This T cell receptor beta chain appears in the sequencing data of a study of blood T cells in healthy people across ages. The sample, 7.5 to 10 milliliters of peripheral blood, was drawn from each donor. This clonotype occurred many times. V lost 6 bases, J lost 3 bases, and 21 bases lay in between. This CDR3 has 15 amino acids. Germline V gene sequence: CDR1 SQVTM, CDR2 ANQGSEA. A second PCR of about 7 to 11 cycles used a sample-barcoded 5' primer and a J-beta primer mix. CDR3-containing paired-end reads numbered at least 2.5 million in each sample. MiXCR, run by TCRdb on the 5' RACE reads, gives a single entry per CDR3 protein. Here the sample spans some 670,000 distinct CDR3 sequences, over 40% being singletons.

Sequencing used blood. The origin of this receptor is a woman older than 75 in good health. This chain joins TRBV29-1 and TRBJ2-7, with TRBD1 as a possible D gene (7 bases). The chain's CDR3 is CSVEGDRFYDYEQYF. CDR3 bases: TGCAGCGTGGAGGGGGACAGATTTTACGACTACGAGCAGTACTTC.